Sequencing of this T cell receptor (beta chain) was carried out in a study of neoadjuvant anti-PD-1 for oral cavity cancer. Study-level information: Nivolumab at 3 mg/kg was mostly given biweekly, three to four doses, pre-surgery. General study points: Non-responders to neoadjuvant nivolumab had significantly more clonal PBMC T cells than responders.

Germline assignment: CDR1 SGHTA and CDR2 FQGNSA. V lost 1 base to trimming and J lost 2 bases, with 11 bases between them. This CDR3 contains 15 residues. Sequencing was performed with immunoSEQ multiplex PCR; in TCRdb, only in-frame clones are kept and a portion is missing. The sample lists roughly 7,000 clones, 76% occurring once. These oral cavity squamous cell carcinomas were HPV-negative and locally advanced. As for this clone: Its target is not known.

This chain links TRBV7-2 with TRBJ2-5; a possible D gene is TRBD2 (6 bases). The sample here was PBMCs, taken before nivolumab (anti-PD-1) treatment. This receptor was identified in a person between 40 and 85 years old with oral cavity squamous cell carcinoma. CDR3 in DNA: TGTGCCAGCAGCTTAGGTCCAGGGAGGCAAGAGACCCAGTACTTC. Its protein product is CASSLGPGRQETQYF.